The rows below give T cell receptor beta chains drawn from one sample of a study of cytomegalovirus exposure and HLA in healthy donors. Sequenced by immunoSEQ multiplex PCR; TCRdb stores in-frame clones only, minus some. The table records roughly 130,000 clones, 75% to 90% of them present only once. The sample consisted of PBMCs. All receptors come from a man aged 30 to 39 in good health and CMV-seronegative. CDR3s include the opening cysteine and the closing phenylalanine or tryptophan. D genes are given only for firm matches. A clone size is listed for some rows: how often the clone was seen (once, few, many), or a class if it is expanded.

NA	NA	TRBJ2-7	TRBV7-6	TGTGCCAGCAGCTCCCGGACATCCTCCTACGAGCAGTACTTC	CASSSRTSSYEQYF
TRBD1	NA	TRBJ2-2	TRBV5-6	TGTGCCAGCAGCCCCCCCCGGGACAGGGTGACCGGGGAGCTGTTTTTT	CASSPPRDRVTGELFF
NA	once	TRBJ2-1	TRBV9	TGTGCCAGCAGCCCCGTGATTGGGCGTAATGAGCAGTTCTTC	CASSPVIGRNEQFF
TRBD2	NA	TRBJ2-3	TRBV7-9	TGTGCCAGCAGCTTAGAAGCTAGCGGGGGGCCCCGGGAGCAGTATTTT	CASSLEASGGPREQYF
TRBD1	NA	TRBJ1-1	TRBV6-6	TGTGCCAGCAGCTTAGACAGGGGAAACACTGAAGCTTTCTTT	CASSLDRGNTEAFF
NA	once	TRBJ2-1	TRBV29-1	TGCAGCGCCGCGACCGGGGATGAGCAGTTCTTC	CSAATGDEQFF
NA	few	TRBJ2-7	TRBV7-8	TGTGCCAGCAGCTTAGTAGCGCTGGCCTACGAGCAGTACTTC	CASSLVALAYEQYF
NA	NA	TRBJ1-1	TRBV5-1	TGCGCCAGCAGCTTTAGTTTGAACACTGAAGCTTTCTTT	CASSFSLNTEAFF
TRBD2	NA	TRBJ2-3	TRBV18	TGTGCCAGCTCACCCCTAAGAGGGTCGGGGGGGTCTTCTGGCACAGATACGCAGTATTTT	CASSPLRGSGGSSGTDTQYF
NA	few	TRBJ1-1	TRBV7-9	TGTGCCAGCAGCTTAGATGAGTCCGGGAACACTGAAGCTTTCTTT	CASSLDESGNTEAFF
NA	NA	TRBJ2-1	TRBV28	TGTGCCAGCAGTTTAGCGGGGAGCAACAATGAGCAGTTCTTC	CASSLAGSNNEQFF
TRBD1	NA	TRBJ1-2	TRBV9	TGTGCCAGCAGCCCGCGGACAGGGGGCATCTATGGCTACACCTTC	CASSPRTGGIYGYTF
NA	NA	TRBJ2-5	TRBV4-1	TGCGCCAGCAGCCAAGATGAGATACTGGAGACCCAGTACTTC	CASSQDEILETQYF
NA	few	TRBJ2-6	TRBV4-3	TGCGCCAGCAGCCAAGATCAGGGTGGGGCCAACGGCCTGACTTTC	CASSQDQGGANGLTF
TRBD2	NA	TRBJ2-3	TRBV6-6	TGTGCCAGCAGTTACTACGGACTAGCGCCGACAGATACGCAGTATTTT	CASSYYGLAPTDTQYF
TRBD1	NA	TRBJ1-2	TRBV6-5	TGTGCCAGTGGCACGACAGGGAACTATGGCTACACCTTC	CASGTTGNYGYTF
TRBD1	few	TRBJ2-7	TRBV5-1	TGCGCCAGTTCCGTGGGACAGGGGAATGAGCAGTACTTC	CASSVGQGNEQYF
NA	few	TRBJ2-5	TRBV5-1	TGCGCCAGCAGCTTGTTACGTAAACAGGAGACCCAGTACTTC	CASSLLRKQETQYF
TRBD1	NA	TRBJ2-1	TRBV12-5	TGTGCTAGTGGACCAGGGGGCATCCGGGAGCAGTTCTTC	CASGPGGIREQFF
TRBD1	NA	TRBJ2-7	TRBV6-6	TGTGCCAGCAGTTACCCGCCGACAGGGGACTCCTACGAGCAGTACTTC	CASSYPPTGDSYEQYF
TRBD1	NA	TRBJ2-7	TRBV5-1	TGCGCCAGCAGCCCGGACAGGATTGCCTACGAGCAGTACTTC	CASSPDRIAYEQYF
NA	NA	TRBJ2-7	TRBV10-3	TGTGCCATCAGTGAGTTCGAAGGGGGAAAAGCCTACGAGCAGTACTTC	CAISEFEGGKAYEQYF
TRBD1	NA	TRBJ2-7	TRBV7-8	TGTGCCAGCAGCTTAGCAACTTCAGGGGGCGTATACGAGCAGTACTTC	CASSLATSGGVYEQYF
NA	NA	TRBJ2-5	TRBV19	TGTGCCAGTAGTATAGTCGGCAGGGGAGAGACCCAGTACTTC	CASSIVGRGETQYF
NA	once	TRBJ2-3	TRBV6-5	TGTGCCAGCAGTTACGGGGGACAAGCTAGCACAGATACGCAGTATTTT	CASSYGGQASTDTQYF
NA	NA	TRBJ1-2	TRBV13	TGTGCCAGCAGCTTAGGTGGGCAGGGGATCTATGGCTACACCTTC	CASSLGGQGIYGYTF